This entry is about one T cell receptor beta chain. The antigen is not known. PCR was performed using 60 Vbeta and 13 Jbeta primers. Assay: immunoSEQ multiplex PCR; the TCRdb copy retains only in-frame clones and omits some. The data contain some 95,000 clones, 65% to 80% of them singletons. The data belong to a study of cytomegalovirus exposure and HLA in healthy donors. At the level of the study: In an early release, HLA-typed donors contributed about 79 million unique TCR sequences.

Germline lookup yields CDR1 SNHLY and CDR2 FYNNEI. Trimming stripped 4 bases from V and 5 bases from J, with 17 bases between. CDR3 size: 15 residues. Findings and caveats of the study: In a later analysis, a missense DCLRE1C variant was linked to TCR beta V- and J-gene trimming. Clonal expansion, a later analysis showed, was greater in HLA-associated TCR beta chains than in equally common others. The study put under 200 TCR beta chains on its list as cytomegalovirus-associated.

The receptor's source is a woman under 30 in good health and CMV-seropositive. The sequencing input was PBMCs. The chain combines TRBV2 with TRBJ1-1, with D perhaps TRBD1 (5 bases). CDR3 nucleotides: TGTGCCAGCAGTGTCCCGATGGGGCCGCGGACTGAAGCTTTCTTT. It translates to CASSVPMGPRTEAFF.